Following are 8 T cell receptor beta chains from one sample sequenced in a study of control samples from healthy donors and cancer patients. TCRdb keeps only in-frame clones here, not all; method: immunoSEQ multiplex PCR. This table holds over 100,000 clones, approximately 90% found once. What was sequenced was blood. Every receptor here comes from a man aged 35 to 55 in good health.

The count of this clone is one. Sequence at one end of the junction differs from germline and may be a read error. CDR3 bases: TGTGCCAGCAGCGTAGCCCAGTACAAGCGGGGGGGCGACCGTGAGCAGTTCTTC. Translation: CASSVAQYKRGGDREQFF. V gene TRBV7-8 combines with J gene TRBJ2-1, with 10 positions matching TRBD2. Looked up from germline, CDR1 is SGHVS and CDR2 is FQNEAQ. The CDR3 has 18 amino acids.

The chain uses TRBV6-6 and TRBJ2-3; 7 bases map to TRBD2. The length of the CDR3 is 15 residues. CDR1 and CDR2 (germline): MNHNY, SVGAGI (reference sequence). V lost 9 bases and J lost 0; bases outside the gene matches: 9. CDR3 sequence: CASLLADTSTDTQYF. The CDR3 nucleotides are TGTGCCAGTCTCCTAGCGGATACCAGCACAGATACGCAGTATTTT.

The V and J genes are TRBV9 and TRBJ1-1; 8 positions agree with TRBD1. From germline, CDR1 is SGDLS and CDR2 YYNGEE. The CDR3 is made up of 14 amino acids. V lost 4 bases and J lost 1; bases outside the gene matches: 3. The CDR3 sequence: CASSLGTGNTEAFF. In DNA form, the CDR3 reads TGTGCCAGCAGCCTGGGGACAGGGAACACTGAAGCTTTCTTT.

This chain uses TRBV27 with TRBJ2-1; the D is unclear. This CDR3 spans 11 amino acids. Trimming left V 9 bases short and J 7 bases short, with 10 bases between. Germline CDR1 MNHEY, CDR2 SMNVEV (reference sequence). CDR3 region: CARLRPNEQFF. CDR3 nucleotide sequence: TGTGCCAGATTACGCCCTAATGAGCAGTTCTTC.

This clone is a singleton in its sample. This rearrangement joins TRBV25-1 to TRBJ2-3; D gene uncertain. CDR3 length: 12 amino acids. Looked up from germline, CDR1 is MGHDK and CDR2 is SYGVNS. Trimming pared 6 bases from V and 2 bases from J, leaving 6 bases between. For the CDR3, the DNA is TGTGCCAGCAGGGACCTCACAGATACGCAGTATTTT. Amino acid sequence: CASRDLTDTQYF.

The chain is built from TRBV27 and TRBJ1-2; D ambiguous. V was shortened by 0 bases and J by 5 bases, with 22 bases between the two germline ends. The length of the CDR3 is 18 residues. The germline gives CDR1 MNHEY, CDR2 SMNVEV (reference sequence). CDR3 sequence reads: CASSLSSRTQYFLYGYTF. CDR3 DNA sequence: TGTGCCAGCAGTTTATCCTCCCGGACCCAATACTTCTTATATGGCTACACCTTC.

The J gene is TRBJ1-2, the V gene TRBV6-2 or TRBV6-3; TRBD1 matches 8 bases. The V segment lost 2 bases and the J segment 4 bases; nucleotides outside the gene matches: 6. There are 15 residues in the CDR3. The germline gives CDR1 MNHEY, CDR2 SVGEGT. The CDR3: CASSYGDRRSYGYTF. The CDR3 bases are TGTGCCAGCAGTTACGGGGACAGGAGGAGCTATGGCTACACCTTC.

The gene calls are TRBV6-5 and TRBJ2-7, with D perhaps TRBD1 (6 bases). The CDR3 has 14 amino acids. Germline CDR1 MNHEY, CDR2 SVGAGI. V shed 5 bases and J shed 4 bases, with 15 bases lying between them. CDR3 sequence reads: CASSTGTLYYEQYF. CDR3 DNA sequence: TGTGCCAGCAGTACCGGGACACTCTATTACGAGCAGTACTTC.